Listed below are T cell receptor beta chains from one sample, sequenced in a study of glioma-infiltrating T cells. MiXCR was run by TCRdb on the multiplex PCR reads, yielding one entry per CDR3 protein. The data show around 170,000 distinct CDR3 sequences, approximately 40% seen once. The sample comprised glioma tissue, nonneoplastic brain tissue, or PBMCs (not recorded which). These receptors all come from a human donor with low-grade glioma or glioblastoma, undergoing nonglioma brain surgery, or in good health (not recorded which). CDR3s include the opening cysteine and the closing phenylalanine or tryptophan. Each record gives: V gene, J gene, clone size, D gene, CDR3 protein, CDR3 DNA. A D gene is named only where the DNA matches it firmly. Clone size is shown for a subset of rows, as once, few, many or a class of expanded clone.

>TRBV24-1|TRBJ2-5|.|.
CATGWSPGETQHF
TGTGCCACCGGGTGGTCCCCTGGAGAGACCCAGCACTTC
>TRBV7-9|TRBJ1-1|.|.
CASSLDGHSAFF
TGTGCCAGCAGCTTAGATGGGCATTCGGCTTTCTTT
>TRBV2|TRBJ2-1|many|.
CASSEGAPKQFF
TGTGCCAGCAGTGAAGGGGCCCCAAAGCAGTTCTTC
>TRBV28|TRBJ2-7|.|.
CASSLISGGSYEQYF
TGTGCCAGCAGTTTAATCTCGGGCGGCTCCTACGAGCAGTACTTC
>TRBV6-1|TRBJ2-7|.|TRBD2
CASTGLAGVTEQYF
TGTGCCAGCACAGGACTAGCGGGAGTCACAGAGCAGTACTTC
>TRBV24-1|TRBJ2-5|.|TRBD1
CATSDPTGDYSQETQYF
TGTGCCACCAGTGATCCGACAGGGGATTACTCCCAAGAGACCCAGTACTTC
>TRBV28|TRBJ1-1|many|.
CASSQRSLLELRTRAEAFF
TGTGCCAGCAGCCAACGCTCTTTGCTGGAACTAAGGACCCGCGCTGAAGCTTTCTTT
>TRBV20-1|TRBJ2-1|many|.
CSARDTREFYNEQFF
TGCAGTGCTAGAGATACCCGGGAGTTCTACAATGAGCAGTTCTTC
>TRBV7-9|TRBJ1-1|.|.
CASSLVAGAGTTEAFF
TGTGCCAGCAGCTTAGTCGCAGGGGCCGGAACCACTGAAGCTTTCTTT
>TRBV19|TRBJ2-1|.|.
CASKVRNHNEQFF
TGTGCCAGTAAGGTCAGAAACCACAATGAGCAGTTCTTC
>TRBV27|TRBJ2-1|.|TRBD2
CASSPGLAVLNWDEQFF
TGTGCCAGCAGTCCGGGACTAGCGGTATTGAATTGGGATGAGCAGTTCTTC
>TRBV5-1|TRBJ2-1|.|TRBD2
CASSLGVGGRAGNEQFF
TGCGCCAGCAGCTTGGGAGTCGGCGGGAGGGCTGGAAATGAGCAGTTCTTC
>TRBV2|TRBJ1-4|few|.
CASGEGPANEKLFF
TGTGCCAGCGGAGAGGGGCCGGCTAATGAAAAACTGTTTTTT
>TRBV6-1|TRBJ1-1|many|.
CATLSPKGQSF
TGTGCCACCCTGAGCCCGAAAGGACAGTCATTT
>TRBV12-3/TRBV12-4|TRBJ2-1|.|TRBD2
CATSIPGLAYNEQFF
TGTGCCACCTCAATTCCGGGACTAGCGTACAATGAGCAGTTCTTC
>TRBV7-2|TRBJ2-7|.|TRBD2
CASSLERSGLAAYEQYF
TGTGCCAGCAGCTTAGAGCGGTCCGGACTAGCGGCATACGAGCAGTACTTC
>TRBV28|TRBJ2-3|many|.
CASMESGRGDTQYF
TGTGCCAGCATGGAAAGCGGGCGGGGAGATACGCAGTATTTT
>TRBV29-1|TRBJ2-7|.|TRBD1
CSARPTGSHQQYF
TGCAGCGCACGACCGACAGGGTCCCACCAGCAGTACTTC
>TRBV19|TRBJ2-1|.|.
CASRRHNLDNEQFF
TGTGCCAGTAGGAGACACAACCTAGACAATGAGCAGTTCTTC
>TRBV28|TRBJ2-1|.|TRBD2
CVSTWTSGLNEQFF
TGTGTTAGCACCTGGACTAGCGGGCTCAATGAGCAGTTCTTC
>TRBV3-1|TRBJ2-3|.|.
CASSQDRSVANTDTQYF
TGTGCCAGCAGCCAAGATCGCAGCGTGGCCAACACAGATACGCAGTATTTT
>TRBV11-2|TRBJ2-1|.|TRBD2
CASSLGGTSEIYNEQFF
TGTGCCAGCAGCTTAGGTGGGACTAGCGAGATTTACAATGAGCAGTTCTTC
>TRBV10-3|TRBJ2-5|.|.
CAISESRQSREVQYF
TGTGCCATCAGTGAGTCTCGTCAGTCAAGGGAGGTCCAGTACTTC
>TRBV7-9|TRBJ2-1|few|TRBD2
CASSRRGAGVYNEQFF
TGTGCCAGCAGCCGCAGGGGAGCGGGGGTTTACAATGAGCAGTTCTTC
>TRBV20-1|TRBJ2-3|many|.
CSARALAGTDTQYF
TGCAGTGCTAGAGCCTTAGCGGGCACAGATACGCAGTATTTT
>TRBV29-1|TRBJ2-1|few|TRBD1
CSGNEAGGAYNEQFF
TGCAGCGGAAATGAAGCAGGGGGCGCCTACAATGAGCAGTTCTTC
>TRBV24-1|TRBJ1-5|.|.
CATSHPVDDQPQHF
TGTGCCACCAGTCACCCAGTGGATGATCAGCCCCAGCACTTT
>TRBV20-1|TRBJ2-5|many|.
CSASPGETQYF
TGCAGTGCTAGTCCTGGGGAGACCCAGTACTTC
>TRBV19|TRBJ1-4|few|.
CASTLGREKLFF
TGTGCCAGTACTTTAGGCCGAGAAAAACTGTTTTTT
>TRBV6-1|TRBJ1-1|.|.
CASSEARAEAFF
TGTGCCAGCAGTGAAGCCAGGGCTGAAGCTTTCTTT
>TRBV24-1|TRBJ1-5|few|.
CATSGTQGVDQPQHF
TGTGCCACCAGTGGTACCCAGGGCGTGGATCAGCCCCAGCATTTT
>TRBV4-2|TRBJ2-1|many|TRBD2
CASSQARGGEQFF
TGTGCCAGCAGCCAAGCCCGCGGGGGAGAGCAGTTCTTC
>TRBV24-1|TRBJ2-1|many|.
CATSDFNEQFF
TGTGCCACCAGTGACTTTAATGAGCAGTTCTTC
>TRBV20-1|TRBJ1-1|.|.
CSARGPSLKTEAFF
TGCAGTGCTAGGGGACCCTCCTTGAAAACTGAGGCTTTCTTT
>TRBV7-9|TRBJ1-4|.|.
CATPDRNFSTNEKLFF
TGTGCCACCCCAGATAGAAATTTCTCAACTAATGAAAAACTGTTTTTT
>TRBV6-1|TRBJ1-5|many|.
CASEGGSSNQPQHF
TGTGCCAGCGAAGGGGGTAGTAGCAATCAGCCCCAGCATTTT
>TRBV2|TRBJ2-1|.|.
CATAKMSVVNEQFF
TGTGCCACCGCTAAGATGTCCGTCGTGAATGAGCAGTTCTTC
>TRBV28|TRBJ1-1|.|.
CSSSEASNTEAFF
TGTTCCAGCAGTGAGGCTTCGAACACTGAAGCTTTCTTT
>TRBV18|TRBJ1-2|few|TRBD1
CASSPGDSGYGYTF
TGTGCCAGCTCACCAGGGGACAGTGGTTATGGCTACACCTTC
>TRBV19|TRBJ2-2|.|TRBD2
CASTRTSGHPKRGELFF
TGTGCCAGTACACGGACTAGCGGCCACCCCAAGAGGGGGGAGCTGTTTTTT
>TRBV5-1|TRBJ2-2|few|.
CASSFGKAGTGELFF
TGCGCCAGCAGCTTCGGAAAGGCGGGAACCGGGGAGCTGTTTTTT
>TRBV7-8|TRBJ2-1|few|.
CASSLQARSSYNEQFF
TGTGCCAGCAGCTTACAGGCCCGCAGCTCCTACAATGAGCAGTTCTTC
>TRBV11-2|TRBJ2-7|few|.
CATSGASVSYEQYF
TGTGCCACTTCGGGGGCTAGCGTATCCTACGAGCAGTACTTC
>TRBV7-2|TRBJ2-5|.|TRBD2
CASSTGKGRAGTQYF
TGTGCCAGCAGCACCGGGAAAGGGAGGGCAGGGACCCAGTACTTC
>TRBV24-1|TRBJ1-1|.|.
CASRALREGNTEAFF
TGTGCCAGCAGAGCCCTTCGGGAGGGGAACACTGAAGCTTTCTTT
>TRBV4-1|TRBJ2-1|.|TRBD2
CASRQDTNSGLADEQFF
TGCGCCAGCAGACAAGACACCAACTCAGGACTAGCCGATGAGCAGTTCTTC
>TRBV20-1|TRBJ2-3|.|TRBD2
CSARDASGNTDTQYF
TGCAGTGCTAGAGATGCGAGCGGGAACACAGATACGCAGTATTTT
>TRBV20-1|TRBJ2-7|.|TRBD2
CSASGGLAGNEQYF
TGCAGTGCTAGCGGGGGACTAGCGGGAAATGAGCAGTACTTC
>TRBV11-2|TRBJ1-1|once|.
CASSLTGMTTEAFF
TGTGCCAGCAGCCTGACAGGAATGACGACTGAAGCTTTCTTT